This T cell receptor (beta chain) stems from a study of cytomegalovirus exposure and HLA in healthy donors. Remarks on this clone: Its antigen is unidentified.

The PCR contained 60 Vbeta and 13 Jbeta primers. Per the authors' pipeline: Later reanalysis found about 78 million unique TCR beta chains, around 9.9 million of them shared. Only in-frame clones appear in the TCRdb table, and some are missing; sequencing was by immunoSEQ multiplex PCR. From that table come the V and J calls and clone size; the DNA was used to work out D and trimming. The sample consists of 270,000 or so clones, roughly 90% of them appearing once. Study outcomes and limitations: The study reported that TCR beta sequences accurately predicted HLA-A and HLA-B alleles in most subjects.

With V trimmed by 0 bases and J by 4 bases, 18 bases remained unmatched. CDR3 length: 21 amino acids. Material for sequencing was PBMCs. The origin of this receptor is a man aged 35 to 55 in good health and CMV-seropositive. The V and J genes are TRBV23-1 and TRBJ2-1; TRBD1 aligns across 10 bases. TRBV23-1 is labeled an ORF, and its function is uncertain. This CDR3 is CASSQSLGQGRYLGIYNEQFF. As DNA, the CDR3 is TGCGCCAGCAGTCAATCGTTGGGACAGGGGCGGTACCTCGGGATTTACAATGAGCAGTTCTTC.